These 27 T cell receptor beta chains came from one sample sequenced in a study of T cells after yellow fever vaccination. TCRdb reprocessed the 5' RACE reads with MiXCR, giving one entry per CDR3 protein. The sample lists approximately 27,000 distinct CDR3 sequences, 5% to 7% seen once, with about an eighth in the top ten. Sequences were derived from PBMCs, either bulk or a sorted T-cell subset (CD4+, CD8+, memory, or dextramer-sorted; not recorded which), sampled 15 days after the yellow fever booster vaccination. The receptors were sampled from a man aged 25 to 45 who received the YFV17D yellow fever vaccine.

This clonotype was seen a handful of times. The V gene is TRBV6-1, the J gene TRBJ2-1; 9 nucleotides match TRBD1. The ends lost 8 bases at V and 0 bases at J; junction bases unmatched: 5. Per the germline V gene, CDR1 is MNHNS and CDR2 is SASEGT. The CDR3 totals 15 residues. The CDR3 is CASGDRVNSYNEQFF. Written as DNA, the CDR3 is TGTGCCAGCGGGGACAGGGTTAACTCCTACAATGAGCAGTTCTTC.

In its sample, this clonotype was seen many times. The CDR3, as DNA: TGCAGCGTTGGCGACAGGGGAAGGACAGATACGCAGTATTTT. Protein product: CSVGDRGRTDTQYF. The chain employs TRBV29-1 and TRBJ2-3, with 8 bases lining up with TRBD1. CDR1 is SQVTM and CDR2 is ANQGSEA in the germline V gene. The CDR3 runs to 14 residues. V shed 4 bases and J 3 bases; nucleotides not matched to a gene: 6.

This clonotype was counted many times. This chain connects TRBV18 to TRBJ1-2; possibly TRBD1 for D (6 bases). Germline assignment: CDR1 KGHSH and CDR2 LQKENI. V lost 3 bases and J lost 6, with 14 bases in between. This CDR3 has 14 residues. The CDR3 is CASSPGQNFNGYTF. The CDR3 nucleotides are TGTGCCAGCTCACCCGGACAGAATTTCAATGGCTACACCTTC.

This clonotype was seen ten or more times. The J gene is TRBJ1-2, the V gene TRBV4-3; D is ambiguous. The V gene lost 6 bases and the J gene lost 4 bases, with 15 bases spanning the gap. This CDR3 has 14 amino acids. Per the germline V gene, CDR1 is LGHNA and CDR2 is YSLEER. The CDR3: CASSPKRAVYGYTF. Written as DNA, the CDR3 is TGCGCCAGCAGTCCAAAAAGGGCAGTCTATGGCTACACCTTC.

This clonotype has a count of ten or more. The chain employs TRBV6-5 and TRBJ2-1, with TRBD2 matching 10 bases. The V and J ends lost 8 bases and 7 bases, in that order; junction bases with no gene match: 11. This CDR3 is built from 15 residues. Germline V gives CDR1 MNHEY, CDR2 SVGAGI. Here the CDR3 reads CASGPSGRQRNEQFF. The CDR3 coding sequence is TGTGCCAGCGGGCCTAGCGGGAGACAACGGAATGAGCAGTTCTTC.

This clonotype was found many times. The CDR3 protein is CASSFGDTQYF. The CDR3 coding sequence is TGTGCCAGCAGTTTTGGAGATACGCAGTATTTT. V and J are TRBV6-6 and TRBJ2-3; D gene ambiguous. CDR3 length: 11 residues. Germline CDR1 and CDR2: MNHNY and SVGAGI (reference sequence). Trimming removed 4 bases from V and 5 bases from J, with 4 bases in between.

A word on this clonotype: One base away lies a much larger clone, so this may be a sequencing read error. The chain links TRBV6-2 or TRBV6-3 to TRBJ2-1; perhaps TRBD2 as D (6 bases). The CDR3 consists of 9 residues. Germline V gene sequence: CDR1 MNHEY, CDR2 SVGEGT. DNA for the CDR3: TGTGCCAGTCGGGACTCCCAGATCTTC. Protein product: CASRDSQIF.

The table lists this clonotype with many counts. The rearrangement joins TRBV20-1 to TRBJ2-7, with D perhaps TRBD1 or TRBD2 (5 bases each). CDR3 length: 16 amino acids. Germline CDR1 DFQATT, CDR2 SNEGSKA (reference sequence). Trimming took 0 bases from V and 2 from J, leaving 17 bases between them. The CDR3 loop reads CSARDPLDGTAYEQYF. The CDR3 DNA follows: TGCAGTGCTAGAGATCCCCTTGACGGGACGGCCTACGAGCAGTACTTC.

This clonotype was observed at least ten times. The DNA of the CDR3 is TGTGCCAGCAGCTCTGGCGTTGGGGGGCAAGAGACCCAGTACTTC. Amino acid sequence: CASSSGVGGQETQYF. This chain links TRBV7-3 with TRBJ2-5; tentatively, D is TRBD2 (6 bases). Germline-derived CDR1 and CDR2 are SGHTA and FQGTGA. Trimming shortened V by 4 bases and J by 2 bases, and 14 bases separated the two germline ends. This CDR3 region has 15 residues.

This clonotype appeared many times. The junction shows a germline mismatch at one end, possibly a read error. V gene TRBV20-1 combines with J gene TRBJ1-1; D is unclear. There are 16 residues in the CDR3. Germline-derived CDR1 and CDR2 are DFQATT and SNEGSKA (reference sequence). The CDR3 loop reads CSARVFSSWGNIEAFF. In DNA form, the CDR3 reads TGCAGTGCTAGAGTTTTTTCTTCGTGGGGAAACATTGAAGCTTTCTTT.

This clonotype came up many times. The J gene is TRBJ1-1, the V gene TRBV20-1; D remains ambiguous. V gave up 6 bases and J gave up 1 base, with 15 bases separating them. Germline V CDR1 and CDR2: DFQATT, SNEGSKA (reference sequence). This CDR3 spans 14 amino acids. The CDR3 sequence is CSATLLDGNTEAFF. In nucleotides, the CDR3 is TGCAGTGCAACCCTATTGGACGGGAACACTGAAGCTTTCTTT.

This clonotype has at least ten counts. The gene calls are TRBV12-3 or TRBV12-4 and TRBJ2-3; TRBD2 aligns across 8 bases. Trimming took 4 bases from V and 0 from J; bases not matched to a gene: 12. The CDR3 is 18 amino acids. CDR3 region: CASSSTWDSGKSTDTQYF. The CDR3 DNA sequence: TGTGCCAGCAGTTCCACTTGGGATAGCGGGAAAAGCACAGATACGCAGTATTTT.

This clonotype showed up many times. V gene TRBV20-1 combines with J gene TRBJ2-3; 9 nucleotides match TRBD2. This CDR3 comprises 14 residues. The J segment lost 3 bases and the V segment lost 5 bases, leaving 6 bases of the junction unmatched. The V gene's germline CDR1 is DFQATT and CDR2 SNEGSKA (reference sequence). CDR3 protein: CSAPRLAATDTQYF. The CDR3 DNA reads TGCAGTGCTCCTAGACTAGCGGCTACAGATACGCAGTATTTT.

This clonotype was seen repeatedly, ten times or more. The V gene is TRBV20-1, the J gene TRBJ2-1; no firm D call. Germline CDR1 reads DFQATT; CDR2 reads SNEGSKA (reference sequence). V was clipped by 4 bases and J by 3 bases, with 7 bases between them. The CDR3 extends over 12 amino acids. The CDR3 DNA is TGCAGTGCTAACTCCTTCTACAATGAGCAGTTCTTC. It specifies CSANSFYNEQFF.

This clonotype was picked up a small number of times. The J gene is TRBJ2-5, the V gene TRBV9; the D gene is possibly TRBD1 (6 bases). The germline CDR1 and CDR2 sequences are SGDLS and YYNGEE. CDR3 length equals 15 residues. With 6 bases removed from V and 5 bases from J, the gap between germline ends came to 20 bases. The CDR3 nucleotides are TGTGCCAGCATTACTCAAGACAGGACCTGTGAGACCCAGTACTTC. Translation gives CASITQDRTCETQYF.

This clonotype was found many times. The J gene is TRBJ2-7, the V gene TRBV5-4, with a possible D match to TRBD1 (7 bases). Trimming took off 2 bases at V and 4 bases at J, with 16 bases between the two ends. This CDR3 spans 15 amino acids. Per germline, CDR1 SGHNT and CDR2 YYREEE (reference sequence). The CDR3 sequence: CASSFPTEGAYEQYF. The CDR3 DNA is TGTGCCAGCAGCTTCCCCACGGAGGGGGCGTACGAGCAGTACTTC.

This clonotype was seen at least ten times. As DNA, the CDR3 is TGTGCCACCAGCAGACCCCAGGAGACCCAGTACTTC. Protein product: CATSRPQETQYF. The V gene is TRBV15, the J gene TRBJ2-5; D gene ambiguous. This CDR3 has 12 amino acids. The V end was cut by 2 bases, the J end by 5 bases, with 6 bases between. Germline V CDR1 and CDR2: LNHNV, YYDKDF (reference sequence).

Ten or more counts support this clonotype. The gene calls are TRBV2 and TRBJ2-1; D tentatively reads TRBD1 or TRBD2 (7 bases each). Germline-derived CDR1 and CDR2 are SNHLY and FYNNEI. The CDR3 has 14 residues. Deletions cut 8 bases from V and 5 bases from J, with 16 bases between. The CDR3 coding sequence is TGTGCCAGCGAGGGGGCTCTAGCGGACAATGAGCAGTTCTTC. Encoded protein: CASEGALADNEQFF.

On this clonotype: A single base separates this from a much larger clone, so it may be a read error. The V and J genes are TRBV28 and TRBJ2-5; tentatively, D is TRBD2 (6 bases). Germline-derived CDR1 and CDR2 are MDHEN and SYDVKM. This CDR3 is 14 amino acids long. The CDR3 spells CAGSLDGRGETQYF. CDR3 DNA sequence: TGTGCCGGCAGTTTGGACGGGAGAGGAGAGACCCAGTACTTC.

This clonotype showed up many times. The chain joins TRBV5-1 to TRBJ2-7, with D perhaps matching TRBD2 (8 bases). The CDR3 sequence is 17 residues long. Germline values: CDR1 SGHRS, CDR2 YFSETQ. V lost 9 bases and J 6 bases, leaving 31 bases between the germline ends. The CDR3 spells CATLTGERTGGPSEQYF. The CDR3 DNA reads TGCGCCACCCTTACAGGGGAAAGAACGGGAGGGCCTTCCGAGCAGTACTTC.

In its sample, this clonotype was seen many times. The rearrangement joins TRBV25-1 to TRBJ2-7, with 10 nucleotides matching TRBD2. Trimming took 8 bases from V and 3 from J; bases not matched to a gene: 13. The CDR3 is made up of 16 amino acids. The germline V gene encodes CDR1 MGHDK and CDR2 SYGVNS. CDR3 in DNA: TGTGCCAGCCCCGTTAGGGGGAGGACTAGCGGCTACGAGCAGTACTTC. Translating gives CASPVRGRTSGYEQYF.

This clonotype was recorded at least ten times. CDR3 in amino acids: CASSESLGQGVFF. In nucleotides, the CDR3 is TGTGCCAGCAGTGAATCTCTAGGACAGGGGGTTTTCTTT. The V and J genes are TRBV25-1 and TRBJ1-1; 10 bases line up with TRBD1. The CDR3 runs 13 residues. In germline, CDR1 is MGHDK, CDR2 SYGVNS. Germline trimming cut 1 base from V and 13 bases from J; bases unmatched to any gene: 6.

In this sample, this clonotype turned up many times. The V gene is TRBV28, the J gene TRBJ2-5; 9 bases match TRBD1. This CDR3 comprises 17 residues. Germline V CDR1 and CDR2: MDHEN, SYDVKM. V lost 5 bases to trimming and J lost 4 bases; unmatched junction nucleotides: 14. CDR3 sequence reads: CASSTRPGQGLGETQYF. The CDR3 nucleotides are TGTGCCAGCAGTACGCGTCCGGGACAGGGTTTGGGAGAGACCCAGTACTTC. The whole variable domain, filled in from reference TRBV28 and TRBJ2-5, reads DVKVTQSSRYLVKRTGEKVFLECVQDMDHENMFWYRQDPGLGLRLIYFSYDVKMKEKGDIPEGYSVSREKKERFSLILESASTNQTSMYLCASSTRPGQGLGETQYFGPGTRLLVL.

This clonotype was seen ten or more times. This chain joins TRBV29-1 and TRBJ2-5; D is unresolved. Trimming took 7 bases from V and 4 from J, leaving 19 bases between them. This CDR3 is 14 amino acids long. Germline CDR1 reads SQVTM; CDR2 reads ANQGSEA. The CDR3 DNA is TGCAGCGCTGCACCTACCGGGTCTATAGAGACCCAGTACTTC. It yields the protein CSAAPTGSIETQYF.

The table lists this clonotype with many counts. This chain links TRBV4-2 with TRBJ1-1, with D possibly TRBD1 on 5 matching bases. Per germline, CDR1 LGHNA and CDR2 YNFKEQ. The CDR3 length is 16 residues. Trimming took off 0 bases at V and 2 bases at J, with 13 bases between the two ends. The CDR3 is CASSQDGTGLNTEAFF. CDR3 in DNA: TGTGCCAGCAGCCAAGACGGCACAGGATTAAACACTGAAGCTTTCTTT.

This clonotype was detected many times. The V gene is TRBV7-9, the J gene TRBJ1-3; D not resolved. CDR1 is SEHNR and CDR2 is FQNEAQ in the germline V gene (reference sequence). The V end lost 5 bases, the J end lost 7 bases, and 9 bases lay between the germline ends. The CDR3 covers 12 residues. The CDR3 sequence is CASSRPANTIYF. CDR3 sequence (DNA): TGTGCCAGCAGCCGACCTGCGAACACCATATATTTT.

This clonotype was seen ten or more times. The V gene is TRBV10-3, the J gene TRBJ2-3, with 7 bases fitting TRBD2. This CDR3 has 12 amino acids. Trimming took 8 bases from V and 1 from J; bases not matched to a gene: 0. CDR1 and CDR2 (germline): ENHRY, SYGVKD. The CDR3 here is CAIREGTDTQYF. CDR3 bases: TGTGCCATCCGGGAGGGCACAGATACGCAGTATTTT.